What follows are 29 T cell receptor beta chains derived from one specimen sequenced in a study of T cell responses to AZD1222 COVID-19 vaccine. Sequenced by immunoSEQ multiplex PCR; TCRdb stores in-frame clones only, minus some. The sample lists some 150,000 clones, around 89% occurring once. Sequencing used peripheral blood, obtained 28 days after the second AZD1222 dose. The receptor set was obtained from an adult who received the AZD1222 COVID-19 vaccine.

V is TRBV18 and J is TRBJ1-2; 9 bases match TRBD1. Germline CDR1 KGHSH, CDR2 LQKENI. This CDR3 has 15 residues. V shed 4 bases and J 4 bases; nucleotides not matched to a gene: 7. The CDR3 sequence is CASSRDLGQGYGYTF. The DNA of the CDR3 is TGTGCCAGCTCACGAGACCTGGGACAGGGCTATGGCTACACCTTC. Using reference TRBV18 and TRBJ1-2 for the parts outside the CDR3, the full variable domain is NAGVMQNPRHLVRRRGQEARLRCSPMKGHSHVYWYRQLPEEGLKFMVYLQKENIIDESGMPKERFSAEFPKEGPSILRIQQVVRGDSAAYFCASSRDLGQGYGYTFGSGTRLTVV.

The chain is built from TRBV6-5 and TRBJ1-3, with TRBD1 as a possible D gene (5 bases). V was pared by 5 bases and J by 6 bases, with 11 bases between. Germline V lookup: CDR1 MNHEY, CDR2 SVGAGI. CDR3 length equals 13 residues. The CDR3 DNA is TGTGCCAGCAGTCCGGGGACGTTAAACACCATATATTTT. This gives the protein CASSPGTLNTIYF.

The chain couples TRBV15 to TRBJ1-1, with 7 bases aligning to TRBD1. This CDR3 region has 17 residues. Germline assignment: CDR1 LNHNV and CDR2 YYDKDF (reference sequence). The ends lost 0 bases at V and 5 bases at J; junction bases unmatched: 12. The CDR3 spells CATSREAGTVAGTEAFF. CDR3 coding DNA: TGTGCCACCAGCAGAGAGGCCGGGACAGTCGCGGGGACTGAAGCTTTCTTT.

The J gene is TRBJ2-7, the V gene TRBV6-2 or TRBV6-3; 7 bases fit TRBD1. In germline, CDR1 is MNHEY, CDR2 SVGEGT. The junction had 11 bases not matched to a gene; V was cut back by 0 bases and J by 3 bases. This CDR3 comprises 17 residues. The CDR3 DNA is TGTGCCAGCAGTTACTCCCTACGACAGGGAATCCTCTACGAGCAGTACTTC. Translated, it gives CASSYSLRQGILYEQYF.

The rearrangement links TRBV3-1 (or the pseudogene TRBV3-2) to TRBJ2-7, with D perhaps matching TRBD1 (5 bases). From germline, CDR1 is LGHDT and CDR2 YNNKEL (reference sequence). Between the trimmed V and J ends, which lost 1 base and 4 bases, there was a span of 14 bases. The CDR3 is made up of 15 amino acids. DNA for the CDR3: TGTGCCAGCAGCCAAGCTGGCCAAAAGGGGTACGAGCAGTACTTC. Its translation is CASSQAGQKGYEQYF.

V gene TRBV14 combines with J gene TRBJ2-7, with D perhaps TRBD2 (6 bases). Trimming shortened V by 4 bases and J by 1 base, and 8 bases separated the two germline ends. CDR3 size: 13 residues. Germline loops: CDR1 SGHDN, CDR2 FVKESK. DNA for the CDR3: TGTGCCAGCAGCCTCGCGGGATCCTACGAGCAGTACTTC. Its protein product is CASSLAGSYEQYF.

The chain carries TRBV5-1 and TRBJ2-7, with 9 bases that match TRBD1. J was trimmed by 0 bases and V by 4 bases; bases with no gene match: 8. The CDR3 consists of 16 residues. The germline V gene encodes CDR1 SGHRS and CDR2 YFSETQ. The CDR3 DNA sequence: TGCGCCAGCAGCCGGGGTGGGGGACAGGGCTCCTACGAGCAGTACTTC. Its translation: CASSRGGGQGSYEQYF.

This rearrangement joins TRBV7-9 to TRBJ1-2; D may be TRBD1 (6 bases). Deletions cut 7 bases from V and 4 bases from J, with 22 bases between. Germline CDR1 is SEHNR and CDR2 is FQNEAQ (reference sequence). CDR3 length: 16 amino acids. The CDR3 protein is CASIPEGGRVFYGYTF. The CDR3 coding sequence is TGTGCCAGCATCCCTGAGGGGGGCAGGGTGTTCTATGGCTACACCTTC.

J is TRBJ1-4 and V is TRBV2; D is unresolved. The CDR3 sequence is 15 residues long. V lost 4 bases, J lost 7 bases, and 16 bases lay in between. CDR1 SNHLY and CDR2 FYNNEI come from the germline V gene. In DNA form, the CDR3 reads TGTGCCAGCAGTGCCGAGTTAAGCCTCGGTGAAAAACTGTTTTTT. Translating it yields CASSAELSLGEKLFF.

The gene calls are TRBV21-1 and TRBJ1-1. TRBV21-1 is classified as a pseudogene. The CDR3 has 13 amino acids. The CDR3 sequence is CASSHARVTEAFF. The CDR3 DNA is TGTGCCAGCAGCCATGCAAGGGTCACTGAAGCTTTCTTT.

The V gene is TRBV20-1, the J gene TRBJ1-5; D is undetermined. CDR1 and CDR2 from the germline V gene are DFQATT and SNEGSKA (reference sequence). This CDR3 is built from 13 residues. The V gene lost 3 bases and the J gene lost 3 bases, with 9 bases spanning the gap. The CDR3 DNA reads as TGCAGTGCTAGTATTTCGCTCAATCAGCCCCAGCATTTT. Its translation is CSASISLNQPQHF.

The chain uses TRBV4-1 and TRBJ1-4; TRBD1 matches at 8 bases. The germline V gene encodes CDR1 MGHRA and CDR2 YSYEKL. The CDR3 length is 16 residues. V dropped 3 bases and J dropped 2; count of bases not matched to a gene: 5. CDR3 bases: TGCGCCAGCAGCCAGGACCAGGGGGCCACTAATGAAAAACTGTTTTTT. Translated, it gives CASSQDQGATNEKLFF.

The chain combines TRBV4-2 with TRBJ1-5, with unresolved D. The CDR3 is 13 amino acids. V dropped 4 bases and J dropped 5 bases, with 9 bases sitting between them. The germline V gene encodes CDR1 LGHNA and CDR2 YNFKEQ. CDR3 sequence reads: CASSPEWDQPQHF. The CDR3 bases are TGTGCCAGCAGCCCCGAGTGGGATCAGCCCCAGCATTTT.

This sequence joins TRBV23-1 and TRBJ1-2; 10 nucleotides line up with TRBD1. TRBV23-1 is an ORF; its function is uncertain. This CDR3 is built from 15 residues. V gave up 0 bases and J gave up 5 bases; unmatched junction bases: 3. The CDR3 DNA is TGCGCCAGCAGTCAATCGGGACAGGGGTTATATGGCTACACCTTC. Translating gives CASSQSGQGLYGYTF.

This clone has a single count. The CDR3 region is CASSYPLAGSSYNEQFF. CDR3 bases: TGTGCCAGCAGTTACCCCTTAGCGGGAAGCTCCTACAATGAGCAGTTCTTC. V is TRBV6-2 or TRBV6-3 and J is TRBJ2-1; 8 nucleotides line up with TRBD2. The CDR3 spans 17 residues. With V trimmed by 2 bases and J by 0 bases, 6 bases remained unmatched. From germline, CDR1 is MNHEY and CDR2 SVGEGT.

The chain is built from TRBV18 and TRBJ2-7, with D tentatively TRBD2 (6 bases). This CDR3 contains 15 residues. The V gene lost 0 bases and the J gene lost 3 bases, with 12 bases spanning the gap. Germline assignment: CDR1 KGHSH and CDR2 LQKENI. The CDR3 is CASSPPIADHYEQYF. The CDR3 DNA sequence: TGTGCCAGCTCACCACCGATAGCGGACCACTACGAGCAGTACTTC.

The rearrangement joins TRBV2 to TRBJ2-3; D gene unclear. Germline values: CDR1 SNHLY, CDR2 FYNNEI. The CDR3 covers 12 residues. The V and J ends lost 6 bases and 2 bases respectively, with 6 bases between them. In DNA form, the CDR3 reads TGTGCCAGCAGGGGGTACACAGATACGCAGTATTTT. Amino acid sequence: CASRGYTDTQYF.

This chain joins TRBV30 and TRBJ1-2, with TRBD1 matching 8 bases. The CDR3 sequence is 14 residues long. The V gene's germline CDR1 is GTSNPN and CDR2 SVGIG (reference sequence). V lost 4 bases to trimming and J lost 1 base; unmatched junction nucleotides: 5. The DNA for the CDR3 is TGTGCCTGGACCCCTGACAGGGGTAACTATGGCTACACCTTC. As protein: CAWTPDRGNYGYTF. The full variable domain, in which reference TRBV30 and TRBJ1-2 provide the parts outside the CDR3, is SQTIHQWPATLVQPVGSPLSLECTVEGTSNPNLYWYRQAAGRGLQLLFYSVGIGQISSEVPQNLSASRPQDRQFILSSKKLLLSDSGFYLCAWTPDRGNYGYTFGSGTRLTVV.

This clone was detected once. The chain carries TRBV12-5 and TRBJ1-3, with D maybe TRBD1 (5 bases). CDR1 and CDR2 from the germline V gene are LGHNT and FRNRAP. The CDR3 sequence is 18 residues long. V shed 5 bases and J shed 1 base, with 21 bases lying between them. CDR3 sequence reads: CASGPRDGGPLSGNTIYF. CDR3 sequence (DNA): TGTGCTAGTGGTCCTCGGGACGGAGGGCCGCTATCTGGAAACACCATATATTTT.

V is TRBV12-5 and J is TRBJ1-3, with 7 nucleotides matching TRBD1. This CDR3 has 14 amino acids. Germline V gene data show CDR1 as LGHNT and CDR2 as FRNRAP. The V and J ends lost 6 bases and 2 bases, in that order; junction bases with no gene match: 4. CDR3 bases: TGTGCTAGTGGCCCCGACAGGGCTGGAAACACCATATATTTT. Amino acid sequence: CASGPDRAGNTIYF.

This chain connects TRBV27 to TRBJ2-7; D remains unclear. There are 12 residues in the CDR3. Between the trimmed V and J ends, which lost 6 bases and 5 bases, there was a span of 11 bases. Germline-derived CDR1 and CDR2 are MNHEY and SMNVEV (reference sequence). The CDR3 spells CASSPVPHEQYF. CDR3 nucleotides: TGTGCCAGCAGCCCAGTCCCTCACGAGCAGTACTTC.

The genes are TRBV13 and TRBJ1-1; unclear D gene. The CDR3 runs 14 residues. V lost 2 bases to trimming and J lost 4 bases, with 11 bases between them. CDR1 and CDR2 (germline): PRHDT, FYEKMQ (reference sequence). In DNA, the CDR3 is TGTGCCAGCAGCTTACCACGGCGAGGCACTGAAGCTTTCTTT. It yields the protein CASSLPRRGTEAFF.

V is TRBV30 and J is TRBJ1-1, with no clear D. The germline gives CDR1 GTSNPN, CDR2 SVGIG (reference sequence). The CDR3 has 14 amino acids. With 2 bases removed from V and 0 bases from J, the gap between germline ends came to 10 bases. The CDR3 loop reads CAWSYIAMNTEAFF. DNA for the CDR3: TGTGCCTGGAGTTACATCGCCATGAACACTGAAGCTTTCTTT.

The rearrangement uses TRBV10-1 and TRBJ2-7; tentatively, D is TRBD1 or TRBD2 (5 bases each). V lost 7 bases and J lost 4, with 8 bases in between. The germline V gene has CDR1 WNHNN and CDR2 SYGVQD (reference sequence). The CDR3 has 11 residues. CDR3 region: CASMGVYEQYF. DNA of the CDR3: TGCGCCAGCATGGGGGTATACGAGCAGTACTTC.

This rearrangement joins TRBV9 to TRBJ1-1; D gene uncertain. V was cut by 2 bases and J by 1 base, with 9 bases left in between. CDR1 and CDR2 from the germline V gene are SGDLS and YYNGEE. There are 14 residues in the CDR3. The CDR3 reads CASSVTGWNTEAFF. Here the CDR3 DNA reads TGTGCCAGCAGCGTCACGGGGTGGAACACTGAAGCTTTCTTT.

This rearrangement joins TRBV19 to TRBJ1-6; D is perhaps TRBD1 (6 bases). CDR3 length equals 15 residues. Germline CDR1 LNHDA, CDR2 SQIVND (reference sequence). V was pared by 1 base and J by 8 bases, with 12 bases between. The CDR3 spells CASSIVTGLDSPLHF. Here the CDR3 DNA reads TGTGCCAGTAGTATAGTTACAGGGTTGGATTCACCCCTCCACTTT.

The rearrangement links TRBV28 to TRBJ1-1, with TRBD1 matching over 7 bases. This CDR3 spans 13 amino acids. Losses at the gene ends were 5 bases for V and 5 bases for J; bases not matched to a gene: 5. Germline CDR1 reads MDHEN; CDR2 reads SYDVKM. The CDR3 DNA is TGTGCCAGCAGTGCGGGACAGCTTACTGAAGCTTTCTTT. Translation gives CASSAGQLTEAFF.

The CDR3 bases are TGTGCCAGCAGCCCGAGGGACGGACAAGCTTTCTTT. This encodes CASSPRDGQAFF. The chain recombines TRBV7-6 with TRBJ1-1, with D maybe TRBD1 (5 bases). The CDR3 length is 12 residues. The V gene lost 5 bases and the J gene lost 9 bases, with 13 bases spanning the gap. Per germline, CDR1 SGHVS and CDR2 FNYEAQ.

Written as DNA, the CDR3 is TGCAGTGCAAGTCCTGGATTTCAGGGTGAAAAACTGTTTTTT. It is translated as CSASPGFQGEKLFF. The V gene is TRBV20-1, the J gene TRBJ1-4, with a weak D call TRBD1 (5 bases). CDR3 length equals 14 residues. V was trimmed by 6 bases and J by 7 bases, leaving 18 bases between them. Germline CDR1 reads DFQATT; CDR2 reads SNEGSKA (reference sequence).